This T cell receptor beta chain was captured in a study of regulatory T cells in long-lasting Graves disease. From germline, CDR1 is SGHAT and CDR2 FQNNGV. Losses at the gene ends were 2 bases for V and 4 bases for J; bases not matched to a gene: 9. This CDR3 has 16 amino acids. Sequencing libraries for TCR beta were prepared with iRepertoire HTBI primers and Arm-PCR of CDR3 regions. One entry per CDR3 protein results from TCRdb running MiXCR on the multiplex PCR reads. The profile covers roughly 500,000 distinct CDR3 sequences, with around 11% appearing a single time and around 9.3% taken by the ten largest. As to time point: newly diagnosed GD, antithyroid drugs for less than 3 months. The authors made the TCR library using RNA they extracted from PBMCs. This clonotype was seen repeatedly, ten times or more. This same sample was also taken into another study, of T cells in Graves' hyperthyroidism and ophthalmopathy.

Material: peripheral blood mononuclear cells (PBMCs), obtained at new diagnosis, from a patient treated with antithyroid drugs. The clonotype originates from a woman in her 30s with Graves disease. This chain uses TRBV11-2 with TRBJ2-5; 8 bases line up with TRBD1. CDR3 sequence: CASSLPFKTGAETQYF. CDR3 in DNA: TGTGCCAGCAGCTTACCGTTCAAGACAGGGGCAGAGACCCAGTACTTC.